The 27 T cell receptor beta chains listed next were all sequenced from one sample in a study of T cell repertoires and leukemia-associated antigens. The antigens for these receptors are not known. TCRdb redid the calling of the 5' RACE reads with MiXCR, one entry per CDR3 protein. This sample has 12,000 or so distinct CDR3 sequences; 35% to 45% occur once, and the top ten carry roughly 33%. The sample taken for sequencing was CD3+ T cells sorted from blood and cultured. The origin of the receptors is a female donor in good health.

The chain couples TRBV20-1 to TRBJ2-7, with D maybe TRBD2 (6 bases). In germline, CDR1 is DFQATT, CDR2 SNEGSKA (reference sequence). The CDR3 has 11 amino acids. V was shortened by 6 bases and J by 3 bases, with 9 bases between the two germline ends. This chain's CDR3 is CSAGDFYEQYF. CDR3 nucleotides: TGCAGTGCGGGGGACTTCTACGAGCAGTACTTC.

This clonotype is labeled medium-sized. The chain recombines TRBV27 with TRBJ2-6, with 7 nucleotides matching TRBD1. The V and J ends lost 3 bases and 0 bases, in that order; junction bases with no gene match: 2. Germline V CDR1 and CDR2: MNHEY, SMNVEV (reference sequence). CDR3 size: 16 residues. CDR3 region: CASSLTGLSGANVLTF. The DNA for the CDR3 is TGTGCCAGCAGTTTGACAGGGCTCTCTGGGGCCAACGTCCTGACTTTC.

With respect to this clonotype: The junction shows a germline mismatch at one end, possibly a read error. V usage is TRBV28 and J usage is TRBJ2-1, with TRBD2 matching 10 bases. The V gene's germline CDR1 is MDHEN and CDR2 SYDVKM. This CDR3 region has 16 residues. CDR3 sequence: CASSYSSGSSCNEQFF. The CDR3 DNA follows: TGTGCCAGCAGTTATTCTAGCGGGAGCTCCTGCAATGAGCAGTTCTTC.

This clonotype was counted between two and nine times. The CDR3 DNA follows: TGCAGTGCTTTAGTCCCTTGGGTACCCTACGAGCAGTACTTC. Its protein is CSALVPWVPYEQYF. V usage is TRBV20-1 and J usage is TRBJ2-7; D remains ambiguous. This CDR3 has 14 amino acids. V was clipped by 5 bases and J by 2 bases, with 16 bases between them. The V gene's germline CDR1 is DFQATT and CDR2 SNEGSKA (reference sequence).

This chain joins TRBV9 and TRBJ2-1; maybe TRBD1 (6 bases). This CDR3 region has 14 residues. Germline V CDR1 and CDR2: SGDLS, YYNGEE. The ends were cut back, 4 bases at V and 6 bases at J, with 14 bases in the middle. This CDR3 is CASSLLTGLNEQFF. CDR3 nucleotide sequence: TGTGCCAGCAGCCTACTTACAGGGCTCAATGAGCAGTTCTTC.

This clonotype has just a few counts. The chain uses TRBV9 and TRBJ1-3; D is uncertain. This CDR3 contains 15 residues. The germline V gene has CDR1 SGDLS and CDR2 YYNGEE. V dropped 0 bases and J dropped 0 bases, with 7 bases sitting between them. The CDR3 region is CASSVGVSSGNTIYF. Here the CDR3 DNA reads TGTGCCAGCAGCGTAGGAGTGAGCTCTGGAAACACCATATATTTT.

In DNA, the CDR3 is TGCAGTGCTCGCCGGGACGCACGGCGTTCACCCCTCCACTTT. It codes for CSARRDARRSPLHF. This chain connects TRBV20-1 to TRBJ1-6; possible D gene TRBD1, 5 bases. This CDR3 contains 14 residues. Germline V gives CDR1 DFQATT, CDR2 SNEGSKA (reference sequence). V lost 5 bases, J lost 9 bases, and 17 bases lay in between.

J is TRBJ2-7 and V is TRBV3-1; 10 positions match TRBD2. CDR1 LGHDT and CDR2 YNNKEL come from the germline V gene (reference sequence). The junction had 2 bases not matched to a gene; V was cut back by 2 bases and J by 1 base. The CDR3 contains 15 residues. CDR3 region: CASSQILAGSYEQYF. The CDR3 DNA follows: TGTGCCAGCAGCCAAATACTAGCGGGATCCTACGAGCAGTACTTC.

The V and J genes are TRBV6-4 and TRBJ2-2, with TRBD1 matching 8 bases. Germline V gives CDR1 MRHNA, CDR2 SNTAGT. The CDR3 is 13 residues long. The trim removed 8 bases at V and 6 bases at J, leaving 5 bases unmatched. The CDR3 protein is CASSRQGSGELFF. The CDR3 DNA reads TGTGCCAGCTCTCGACAGGGGTCCGGGGAGCTGTTTTTT.

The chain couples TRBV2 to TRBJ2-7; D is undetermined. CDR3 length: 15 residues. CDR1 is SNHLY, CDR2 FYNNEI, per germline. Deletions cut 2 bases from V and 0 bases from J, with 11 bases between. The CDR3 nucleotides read TGTGCCAGCAGTGAACTGCTCGGAAGCTCCTACGAGCAGTACTTC. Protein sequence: CASSELLGSSYEQYF. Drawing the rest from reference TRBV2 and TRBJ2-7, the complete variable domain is EPEVTQTPSHQVTQMGQEVILRCVPISNHLYFYWYRQILGQKVEFLVSFYNNEISEKSEIFDDQFSVERPDGSNFTLKIRSTKLEDSAMYFCASSELLGSSYEQYFGPGTRLTVT.

DNA of the CDR3: TGCAGCGTTAGTAGGGGAGCGAACACCGGGGAGCTGTTTTTT. Residues: CSVSRGANTGELFF. The chain has TRBV29-1 and TRBJ2-2; D possibly matches TRBD1 or TRBD2 (5 bases each). The CDR3 has 14 residues. Trimming pared 5 bases from V and 0 bases from J, leaving 10 bases between. The germline CDR1 and CDR2 sequences are SQVTM and ANQGSEA.

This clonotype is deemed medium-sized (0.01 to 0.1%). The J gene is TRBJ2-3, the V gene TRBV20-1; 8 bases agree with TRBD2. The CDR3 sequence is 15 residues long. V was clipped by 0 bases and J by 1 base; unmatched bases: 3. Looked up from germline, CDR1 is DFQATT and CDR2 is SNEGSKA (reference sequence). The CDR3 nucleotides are TGCAGTGCTAGAGACGCGACTAGCGGCACAGATACGCAGTATTTT. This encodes CSARDATSGTDTQYF.

The CDR3 loop reads CASRPDTSGGFNNEQFF. In DNA, the CDR3 is TGCGCCAGCAGGCCCGATACCTCAGGGGGGTTCAACAATGAGCAGTTCTTC. The chain has TRBV5-1 and TRBJ2-1; maybe TRBD1 (7 bases). V was shortened by 5 bases and J by 5 bases, with 23 bases between the two germline ends. CDR1 SGHRS and CDR2 YFSETQ come from the germline V gene. CDR3 length: 17 residues.

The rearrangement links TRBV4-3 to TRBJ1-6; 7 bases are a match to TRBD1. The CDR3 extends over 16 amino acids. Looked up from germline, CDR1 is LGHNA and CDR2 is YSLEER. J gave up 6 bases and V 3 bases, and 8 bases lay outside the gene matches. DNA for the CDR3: TGCGCCAGCAGCCACACGTCAGGGGGTTTTAATTCACCCCTCCACTTT. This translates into CASSHTSGGFNSPLHF.

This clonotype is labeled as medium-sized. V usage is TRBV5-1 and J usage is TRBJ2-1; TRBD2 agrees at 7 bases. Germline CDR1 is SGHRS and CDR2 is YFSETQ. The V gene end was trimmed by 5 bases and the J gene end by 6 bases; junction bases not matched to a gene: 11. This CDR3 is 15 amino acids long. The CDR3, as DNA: TGCGCCAGCAGTAGAGCAGGAGGACTAGGCAATGAGCAGTTCTTC. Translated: CASSRAGGLGNEQFF.

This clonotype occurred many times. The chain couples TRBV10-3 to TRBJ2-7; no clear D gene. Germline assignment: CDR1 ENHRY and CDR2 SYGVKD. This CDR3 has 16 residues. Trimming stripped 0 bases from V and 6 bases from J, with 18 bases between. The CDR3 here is CAISESGPTPVAEQYF. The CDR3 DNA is TGTGCCATCAGTGAGTCCGGTCCCACTCCCGTCGCCGAGCAGTACTTC.

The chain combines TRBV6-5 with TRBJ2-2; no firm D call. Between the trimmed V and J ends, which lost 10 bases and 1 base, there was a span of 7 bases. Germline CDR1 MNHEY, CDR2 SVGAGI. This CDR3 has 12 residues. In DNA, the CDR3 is TGTGCCACCATGCAGAACACCGGGGAGCTGTTTTTT. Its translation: CATMQNTGELFF.

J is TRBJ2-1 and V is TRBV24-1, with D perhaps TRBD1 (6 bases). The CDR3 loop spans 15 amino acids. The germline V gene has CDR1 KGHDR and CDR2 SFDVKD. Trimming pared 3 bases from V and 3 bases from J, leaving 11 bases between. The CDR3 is CATSDLRTDYNEQFF. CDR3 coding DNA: TGTGCCACCAGTGATCTGAGGACAGACTACAATGAGCAGTTCTTC.

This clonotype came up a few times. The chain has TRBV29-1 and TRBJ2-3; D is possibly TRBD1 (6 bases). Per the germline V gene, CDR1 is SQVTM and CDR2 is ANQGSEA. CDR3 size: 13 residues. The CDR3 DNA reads TGCGGCGGACACAGGGCAAGCACAGATACGCAGTATTTT. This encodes CGGHRASTDTQYF.

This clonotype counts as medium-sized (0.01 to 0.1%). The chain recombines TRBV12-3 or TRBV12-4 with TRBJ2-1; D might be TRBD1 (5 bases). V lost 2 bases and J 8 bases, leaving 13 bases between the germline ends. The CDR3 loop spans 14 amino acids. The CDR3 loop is CASSLPMTDHEQFF. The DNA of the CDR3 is TGTGCCAGCAGTTTACCCATGACAGATCATGAGCAGTTCTTC.

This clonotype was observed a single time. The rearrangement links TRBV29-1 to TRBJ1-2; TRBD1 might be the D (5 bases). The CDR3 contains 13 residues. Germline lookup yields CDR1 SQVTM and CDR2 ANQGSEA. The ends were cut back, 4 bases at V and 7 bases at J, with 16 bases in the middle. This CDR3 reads CSVVGQGLRGYTF. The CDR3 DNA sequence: TGCAGCGTTGTGGGGCAGGGCCTGCGTGGCTACACCTTC.

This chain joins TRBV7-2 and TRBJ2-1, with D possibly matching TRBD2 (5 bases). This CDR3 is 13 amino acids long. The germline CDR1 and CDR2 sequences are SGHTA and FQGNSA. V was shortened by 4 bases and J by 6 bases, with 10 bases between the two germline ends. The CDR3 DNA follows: TGTGCCAGCAGCTACGTGAGGGCCAATGAGCAGTTCTTC. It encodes CASSYVRANEQFF.

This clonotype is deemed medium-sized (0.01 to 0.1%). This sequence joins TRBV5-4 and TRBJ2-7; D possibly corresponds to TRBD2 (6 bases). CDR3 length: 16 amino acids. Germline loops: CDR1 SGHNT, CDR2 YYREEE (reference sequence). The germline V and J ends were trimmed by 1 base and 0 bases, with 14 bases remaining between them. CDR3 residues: CASSLIIGRSSYEQYF. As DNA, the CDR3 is TGTGCCAGCAGCTTGATCATTGGGAGGAGCTCCTACGAGCAGTACTTC.

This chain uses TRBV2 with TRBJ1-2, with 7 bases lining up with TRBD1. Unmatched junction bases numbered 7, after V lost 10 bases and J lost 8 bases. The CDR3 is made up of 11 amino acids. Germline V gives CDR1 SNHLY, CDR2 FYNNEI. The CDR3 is CATRQGRGYTF. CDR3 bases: TGTGCCACGAGACAGGGTAGAGGCTACACCTTC. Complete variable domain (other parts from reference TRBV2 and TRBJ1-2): EPEVTQTPSHQVTQMGQEVILRCVPISNHLYFYWYRQILGQKVEFLVSFYNNEISEKSEIFDDQFSVERPDGSNFTLKIRSTKLEDSAMYFCATRQGRGYTFGSGTRLTVV.

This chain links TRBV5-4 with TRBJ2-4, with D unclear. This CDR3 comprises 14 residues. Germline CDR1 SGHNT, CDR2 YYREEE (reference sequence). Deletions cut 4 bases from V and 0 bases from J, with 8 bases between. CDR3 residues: CASSRPSAKNIQYF. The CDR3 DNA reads TGTGCCAGCAGCCGCCCCTCAGCCAAAAACATTCAGTACTTC.

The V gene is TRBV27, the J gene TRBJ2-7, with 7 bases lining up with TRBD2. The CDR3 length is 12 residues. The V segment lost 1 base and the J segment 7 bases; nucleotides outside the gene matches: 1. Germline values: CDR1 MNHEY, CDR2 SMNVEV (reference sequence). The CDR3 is CASSLLGGEQYF. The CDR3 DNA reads TGTGCCAGCAGTTTATTGGGGGGGGAGCAGTACTTC.

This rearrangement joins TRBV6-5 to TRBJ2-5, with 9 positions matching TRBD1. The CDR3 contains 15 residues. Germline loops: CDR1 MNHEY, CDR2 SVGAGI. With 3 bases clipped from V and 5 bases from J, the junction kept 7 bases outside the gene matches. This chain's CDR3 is CASSYNRGHDETQYF. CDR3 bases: TGTGCCAGCAGTTATAACAGGGGGCACGACGAGACCCAGTACTTC.